Below are 18 T cell receptor beta chains sequenced from a single sample in a study of T cell responses to AZD1222 COVID-19 vaccine. Measured with immunoSEQ multiplex PCR; TCRdb has only the in-frame clones, and not every one. The profile shows roughly 180,000 clones, around 89% of them singletons. Source: peripheral blood, taken on day 0 of AZD1222 vaccination. These receptors originate from an adult in good health.

This clone appeared a single time. This chain uses TRBV19 with TRBJ1-2; TRBD1 aligns across 10 bases. Looked up from germline, CDR1 is LNHDA and CDR2 is SQIVND (reference sequence). The length of the CDR3 is 15 residues. V shed 9 bases, J shed 2 bases, and the junction held 9 bases outside the gene matches. The CDR3 nucleotides are TGTGCCAGCCGTGGGACAGGGGAAAAAAACTATGGCTACACCTTC. This translates into CASRGTGEKNYGYTF.

The genes are TRBV30 and TRBJ2-7; 11 bases fit TRBD2. The V gene end was trimmed by 2 bases and the J gene end by 2 bases; junction bases not matched to a gene: 2. The germline CDR1 and CDR2 sequences are GTSNPN and SVGIG (reference sequence). The CDR3 length is 14 residues. In nucleotides, the CDR3 is TGTGCCTGGAGTTATAGCGGGGGGGCCTACGAGCAGTACTTC. Amino acid sequence: CAWSYSGGAYEQYF.

This chain joins TRBV11-2 and TRBJ2-7, with 8 bases matching TRBD1. CDR1 and CDR2 from the germline V gene are SGHAT and FQNNGV. The CDR3 length is 17 residues. The junction had 9 bases not matched to a gene; V was cut back by 0 bases and J by 2 bases. This CDR3 is CASSLEARQGAPYEQYF. The CDR3 coding sequence is TGTGCCAGCAGCTTAGAGGCGCGTCAGGGGGCGCCCTACGAGCAGTACTTC.

The V gene is TRBV5-4, the J gene TRBJ2-5; tentative D call: TRBD2 (5 bases). Germline V gives CDR1 SGHNT, CDR2 YYREEE (reference sequence). V was trimmed by 0 bases and J by 2 bases, leaving 14 bases between them. CDR3 size: 16 residues. For the CDR3, the DNA is TGTGCCAGCAGCTTGGCCGTAGCGCCAAATCAAGAGACCCAGTACTTC. It is translated as CASSLAVAPNQETQYF. The full variable domain, its missing parts supplied by reference TRBV5-4 and TRBJ2-5, is ETGVTQSPTHLIKTRGQQVTLRCSSQSGHNTVSWYQQALGQGPQFIFQYYREEENGRGNFPPRFSGLQFPNYSSELNVNALELDDSALYLCASSLAVAPNQETQYFGPGTRLLVL.

The chain carries TRBV29-1 and TRBJ1-2; D might be TRBD1 (6 bases). The CDR3 has 11 residues. Trimming left V 4 bases short and J 3 bases short, with 6 bases between. Per germline, CDR1 SQVTM and CDR2 ANQGSEA. For the CDR3, the DNA is TGCAGCGTTGCAGGGGACTATGGCTACACCTTC. Protein: CSVAGDYGYTF.

V usage is TRBV18 and J usage is TRBJ1-6, with 9 bases fitting TRBD1. The CDR3 has 13 residues. Germline V CDR1 and CDR2: KGHSH, LQKENI. Trimming at V came to 6 bases and at J to 12 bases, leaving 6 bases not matched to a gene. In DNA, the CDR3 is TGTGCCAGCTCTCGGGACAGGGAAGGACCCCTCCACTTT. Protein product: CASSRDREGPLHF.

The CDR3 DNA is TGTGCCAGCAGCGCGGACAGCTACGAGCAGTACGTC. Translated, it gives CASSADSYEQYV. V gene TRBV6-5 combines with J gene TRBJ2-7; a possible D gene is TRBD1 (6 bases). Germline assignment: CDR1 MNHEY and CDR2 SVGAGI. V lost 6 bases and J lost 3, with 9 bases in between. The CDR3 has 12 amino acids.

This clone was seen just once. The chain links TRBV7-9 to TRBJ1-5; D remains unclear. This CDR3 has 13 amino acids. Trimming pared 1 base from V and 3 bases from J, leaving 4 bases between. CDR1 is SEHNR and CDR2 is FQNEAQ in the germline V gene (reference sequence). The CDR3 DNA sequence: TGTGCCAGCAGCTTAGGTTTCAATCAGCCCCAGCATTTT. This translates into CASSLGFNQPQHF.

This rearrangement joins TRBV3-1 (or the pseudogene TRBV3-2) to TRBJ1-5; D is perhaps TRBD1 (5 bases). The V gene's germline CDR1 is LGHDT and CDR2 YNNKEL (reference sequence). The V gene lost 2 bases and the J gene lost 4 bases, with 12 bases spanning the gap. CDR3 length: 15 amino acids. The CDR3 protein is CASSQLFGANQPQHF. The CDR3 DNA follows: TGTGCCAGCAGCCAACTTTTCGGGGCTAATCAGCCCCAGCATTTT.

This chain uses TRBV15 with TRBJ2-5; D tentatively reads TRBD1 or TRBD2 (5 bases each). V shed 0 bases and J shed 2 bases, with 10 bases lying between them. The CDR3 is made up of 15 amino acids. Germline V gives CDR1 LNHNV, CDR2 YYDKDF (reference sequence). CDR3 coding DNA: TGTGCCACCAGCAGAGATGGGGACCCACAAGAGACCCAGTACTTC. It translates to CATSRDGDPQETQYF.

Only one count was recorded for this clone. The chain combines TRBV10-3 with TRBJ2-1, with D possibly matching TRBD1 (5 bases). V dropped 0 bases and J dropped 8 bases, with 11 bases sitting between them. There are 14 residues in the CDR3. Per germline, CDR1 ENHRY and CDR2 SYGVKD. The CDR3 protein is CAISESGQADEQFF. CDR3 bases: TGTGCCATCAGTGAGTCGGGGCAGGCGGATGAGCAGTTCTTC.

The V gene is TRBV23-1, the J gene TRBJ2-1, with D hard to call. TRBV23-1 is an ORF; its function is uncertain. V was trimmed by 9 bases and J by 5 bases, leaving 17 bases between them. This CDR3 contains 14 residues. CDR3: CARGTFSLNNEQFF. CDR3 coding DNA: TGCGCCAGGGGTACGTTCTCACTGAACAATGAGCAGTTCTTC.

This chain uses TRBV18 with TRBJ2-7, with TRBD2 as a possible D gene (6 bases). This CDR3 comprises 15 residues. Looked up from germline, CDR1 is KGHSH and CDR2 is LQKENI. Trimming removed 3 bases from V and 1 base from J, with 13 bases in between. CDR3 region: CASSPDGGFSYEQYF. CDR3 nucleotides: TGTGCCAGCTCACCGGACGGGGGATTTTCCTACGAGCAGTACTTC.

The chain has TRBV5-4 and TRBJ2-2; no clear D. The V end was cut by 6 bases, the J end by 8 bases, with 8 bases between. Germline CDR1 is SGHNT and CDR2 is YYREEE (reference sequence). The CDR3 loop spans 11 amino acids. CDR3 nucleotide sequence: TGTGCCAGCACCCTTGAGGGGGAGCTGTTTTTT. This translates into CASTLEGELFF.

V gene TRBV19 combines with J gene TRBJ2-1; 8 bases are shared with TRBD2. CDR1 and CDR2 from the germline V gene are LNHDA and SQIVND (reference sequence). The CDR3 totals 14 residues. J was trimmed by 5 bases and V by 6 bases; bases with no gene match: 6. CDR3 amino acids: CASRVKRGHNEQFF. CDR3 DNA sequence: TGTGCCAGTAGGGTCAAGCGGGGGCACAATGAGCAGTTCTTC.

This chain uses TRBV29-1 with TRBJ2-1; tentative D call: TRBD2 (5 bases). Per germline, CDR1 SQVTM and CDR2 ANQGSEA. The CDR3 has 12 amino acids. V lost 5 bases and J lost 7, with 12 bases in between. DNA for the CDR3: TGCAGCGTTTCCCGGGGAGAGAATGAGCAGTTCTTC. It translates to CSVSRGENEQFF.

The J gene is TRBJ2-2, the V gene TRBV19, with 10 bases that match TRBD1. Germline V lookup: CDR1 LNHDA, CDR2 SQIVND (reference sequence). With V trimmed by 6 bases and J by 8 bases, 6 bases remained unmatched. This CDR3 region has 14 residues. The CDR3 is CASSDRGQGGELFF. CDR3 nucleotides: TGTGCCAGTAGCGACAGGGGGCAAGGGGGGGAGCTGTTTTTT.

This chain uses TRBV7-2 with TRBJ1-2, with 8 bases fitting TRBD1. CDR3 size: 17 residues. CDR1 and CDR2 from the germline V gene are SGHTA and FQGNSA. After removal of 1 base from V and 7 bases from J, the junction contained 14 bases not matched to a gene. CDR3 protein: CASSLGSGTGPVGGYTF. CDR3 nucleotide sequence: TGTGCCAGCAGCTTAGGTTCCGGGACAGGTCCGGTTGGTGGCTACACCTTC.